This TCR beta chain was sequenced for a study of blood T cell repertoires in COVID-19. Looking at the study overall: There were acute and convalescent COVID-19 samples, and they came from the United States, Italy and Spain.

This clone was counted a single time. Original data processing: For nucleated cells, counts were estimated from reference gene primer amplification. Using immunoSEQ multiplex PCR, the repertoire was profiled, and TCRdb retains in-frame clones only, with some absent. V, J and clone size are those of that table, while D and trimming were read from the DNA. The sample includes more than 200,000 clones, 86% seen only once; the top ten take more than 9%. CDR1 and CDR2 from the germline V gene are LGHNA and YNFKEQ. The CDR3 consists of 16 residues. Trimming removed 1 base from V and 4 bases from J, with 14 bases in between. During active infection, Seattle patients enrolled and were then monitored through disease.

The material sequenced was peripheral blood. The origin of this receptor is a man between 45 and 60 years old with COVID-19, enrolled during active disease. The chain employs TRBV4-2 and TRBJ1-3; TRBD1 is a possible D gene (5 bases). For the CDR3, the DNA is TGTGCCAGCAGCCAAGGCCTAGGGGTGGGAGGAAACACCATATATTTT. This codes for CASSQGLGVGGNTIYF.